Listed below are T cell receptor beta chains from one sample, sequenced in a study of T cell responses to AZD1222 COVID-19 vaccine. Profiling relied on immunoSEQ multiplex PCR, and the TCRdb table lists in-frame clones only, not all of them. The sample has roughly 100,000 clones; 88% are singletons. This sample comprised peripheral blood, obtained 28 days after the second AZD1222 dose. These receptors all come from an adult who received the AZD1222 COVID-19 vaccine. Each CDR3 is given without its conserved first and last residue.

>TRBV6-5|TRBJ2-1
ASAEQGRGWNEQF
>TRBV11-1|TRBJ2-5
ASSFDRQETQY
>TRBV20-1|TRBJ1-6
SASSGVGTEYNSPLH
>TRBV30|TRBJ2-7
AWDRGNSYEQY
>TRBV7-9|TRBJ1-2
ASSGEGGYGYT
>TRBV5-1|TRBJ2-2
ASSPTSVNTGELF
>TRBV4-1|TRBJ1-5
ASSQEGAGSNQPQH
>TRBV5-1|TRBJ1-4
ASQATGNEKLF
>TRBV6-5|TRBJ2-5
ASSPGLAGVETQY
>TRBV5-1|TRBJ2-7
ASSLVAEYEQY
>TRBV30|TRBJ2-3
AWSVGPRDTQY
>TRBV7-3|TRBJ2-1
ASSSLAGGPRGNEQF
>TRBV10-3|TRBJ2-3
AISETRTSRSTDTQY
>TRBV27|TRBJ1-5
ASSRSRGGNQPQH
>TRBV9|TRBJ1-1
ASSPLDTEAF
>TRBV18|TRBJ1-1
ASSYGTNTEAF
>TRBV11-2|TRBJ1-1
ASSLDQNTEAF
>TRBV2|TRBJ1-2
ASSEQGNYGYT
>TRBV2|TRBJ2-1
ASRGAGTSGSSYNEQF
>TRBV20-1|TRBJ1-6
SASTGTGDSPLH
>TRBV5-1|TRBJ2-3
ASRRQGATDTQY
>TRBV7-2|TRBJ1-6
ASSLEVQRVPH
>TRBV5-4|TRBJ1-2
ASSLARTGNYGYT
>TRBV25-1|TRBJ2-5
ASSAPPGQGQETQY
>TRBV6-5|TRBJ2-7
ASSYAVSSYEQY
>TRBV29-1|TRBJ1-1
SYVGVRDTEAF
>TRBV28|TRBJ2-1
ASSLSSGRRNEQF
>TRBV14|TRBJ2-3
ASSPAGTDTQY
>TRBV29-1|TRBJ2-4
SVTRENIQY
>TRBV11-2|TRBJ1-1
ASSQQRFEAF
>TRBV18|TRBJ2-3
ASSPSGGSTDTQY
>TRBV12-3/TRBV12-4|TRBJ2-1
ASSIYNEQF
>TRBV5-1|TRBJ2-7
ASSFSGTRTEQY
>TRBV2|TRBJ1-2
ASSARDRDGYT
>TRBV5-5|TRBJ2-7
ASRSNHRAQTYEQY
>TRBV21-1|TRBJ1-5
ASGKCLGDAGSNQPQH
>TRBV3-1/TRBV3-2|TRBJ1-2
ASSQDVQGRNGYT
>TRBV30|TRBJ1-1
AWSWEATEAF
>TRBV6-1|TRBJ1-2
ASNEWDRAIYGYT
>TRBV5-1|TRBJ2-2
ASSSGVASGTTGELF
>TRBV14|TRBJ2-7
ASSQRAPPYEQY
>TRBV5-5|TRBJ1-2
ASSPDIYGYT
>TRBV2|TRBJ2-5
ASRNPGPQY
>TRBV11-2|TRBJ2-7
ASSLEREQY
>TRBV2|TRBJ1-2
ASSGGRGGYT
>TRBV12-5|TRBJ1-5
SSSSGNQPQH